The clone carrying this TCR beta chain has a single count. These data originate in a study of blood T cell repertoires in COVID-19. Study-level background: Researchers got acute and convalescent COVID-19 samples from the United States, Italy and Spain. PBMCs, B-cell-depleted T cells, or T cells were the source of the cDNA or gDNA that made up the material.

This CDR3 spans 13 amino acids. The germline V gene has CDR1 MNHEY and CDR2 SVGAGI. Germline trimming cut 2 bases from V and 8 bases from J; bases unmatched to any gene: 3. Original methodology: Nucleated cell number was recorded as an estimate derived from reference gene primer amplification. Assay: immunoSEQ multiplex PCR; the TCRdb copy retains only in-frame clones and omits some. V and J calls and clone size follow that table, whereas D and trimming were derived from the DNA. Seen here are about 25,000 clones, 80% to 90% observed once, and the top ten hold approximately 9.8%. V usage is TRBV6-5 and J usage is TRBJ2-1; 7 positions match TRBD1. The sequence came from a man between 65 and 79 years old with acute or convalescent COVID-19. Sequencing was done on a sample of peripheral blood. The CDR3 sequence is CASSYRQGDEQFF. In nucleotides, the CDR3 is TGTGCCAGCAGTTACCGACAGGGAGATGAGCAGTTCTTC.